This TCR beta chain was sequenced for a study of T cell repertoires in cytomegalovirus infection. At the level of the study: Public TCR beta signature analysis indicated the presence of both CMV infection and matching HLA type.

The CDR3 loop spans 15 amino acids. Trimming left V 1 base short and J 2 bases short, with 12 bases between. CDR1 is LGHDT and CDR2 is YNNKEL in the germline V gene (reference sequence). Study-wide findings and caveats: CMV carriers having the relevant HLA were flagged by cumulative public TCR beta family frequency. Across the ex vivo response, the dominant clonotypes were HLA-C-restricted CMV-specific TCR beta clonotypes.

Of note for this clonotype: The antigen is not known.

TCRdb itself ran the reads through MiXCR, one entry per CDR3 protein. Of some 920,000 distinct CDR3 sequences listed, roughly 30% were seen once; the top ten hold over 12%. Source: cultured CD8+ T cells from PBMCs, taken from culture after CMV antigen stimulation. The origin of this receptor is a human donor in good health (CMV status not recorded). Some clones in this sample may be carry-over from other donors' samples. The chain is built from TRBV3-1 and TRBJ2-7; D is tentatively TRBD1 or TRBD2 (5 bases each). CDR3 coding DNA: TGTGCCAGCAGCCAAGCCAGAGGGGATCCCTACGAGCAGTACTTC. Amino acids: CASSQARGDPYEQYF.